This TCR beta chain was sequenced during a study of control samples from healthy donors and cancer patients. Sequencing used immunoSEQ multiplex PCR; TCRdb keeps in-frame clones, though not all of them. The sample yields around 94,000 clones, about 91% seen once. This CDR3 contains 16 residues. Trimming cost V 4 bases and J 7 bases; bases outside gene matches: 14. The germline gives CDR1 SGHNT, CDR2 YYREEE (reference sequence). The chain combines TRBV5-4 with TRBJ1-5, with 7 bases matching TRBD1. The clonotype originates from a woman aged 18-35 years in good health. Sequencing was done on a sample of blood. CDR3 coding DNA: TGTGCCAGCAGCCAGGGGCCAGGGGGAAAGGGCCAGCCCCAGCATTTT. Protein: CASSQGPGGKGQPQHF.